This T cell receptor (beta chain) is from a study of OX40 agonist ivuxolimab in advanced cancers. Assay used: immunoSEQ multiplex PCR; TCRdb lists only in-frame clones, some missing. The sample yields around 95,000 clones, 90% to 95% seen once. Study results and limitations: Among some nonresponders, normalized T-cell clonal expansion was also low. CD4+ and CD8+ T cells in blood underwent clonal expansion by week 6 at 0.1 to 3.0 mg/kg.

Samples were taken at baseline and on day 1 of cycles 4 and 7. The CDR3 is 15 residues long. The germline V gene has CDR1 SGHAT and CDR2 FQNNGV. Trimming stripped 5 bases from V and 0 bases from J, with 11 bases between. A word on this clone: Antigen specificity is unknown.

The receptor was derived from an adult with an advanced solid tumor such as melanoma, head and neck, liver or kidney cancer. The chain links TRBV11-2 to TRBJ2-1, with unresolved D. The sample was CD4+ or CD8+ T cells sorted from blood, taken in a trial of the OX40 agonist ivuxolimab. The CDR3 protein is CASSGWPNSYNEQFF. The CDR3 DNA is TGTGCCAGCAGCGGGTGGCCCAACTCCTACAATGAGCAGTTCTTC.